The clone carrying this T cell receptor beta chain was observed many times. Its matching antigen is unknown. These data are taken from a study of regulatory T cells in long-lasting Graves disease. Findings and limits, study-wide: For persistent Graves' patients, TCR diversity was lower than for newly diagnosed ones.

Specified time point: persistent/refractory GD, antithyroid drugs over 5 years with positive TRAb. PBMC RNA was the source of the TCR library. Enrollment of patients was through an endocrinology department in Xi'an, China. The CDR3 has 18 amino acids. CDR1 and CDR2 (germline): KGHDR, SFDVKD. Trimming took 2 bases from V and 0 from J, leaving 18 bases between them. Relying on iRepertoire HTBI primers and Arm-PCR of CDR3 regions, the team built TCR beta libraries. Each CDR3 protein is one row after TCRdb ran MiXCR on the multiplex PCR reads. The table lists 300,000 or so distinct CDR3 sequences, roughly a fifth of them singletons, with about 29% in the top ten.

V is TRBV24-1 and J is TRBJ1-2; D is possibly TRBD1 (6 bases). The specimen was peripheral blood mononuclear cells (PBMCs), collected when the disease was refractory, from a patient treated with antithyroid drugs. The TCR comes from a female donor with Graves disease. CDR3 bases: TGTGCCACCAGTGATTCCCGGGAACAGGGCTCAGCTAACTATGGCTACACCTTC. Residues: CATSDSREQGSANYGYTF.